One and the same sample provided the 17 T cell receptor beta chains below, sequenced in a study of blood T cell repertoires in COVID-19. TCRdb's copy holds only in-frame clones and misses some; the assay was immunoSEQ multiplex PCR. Of about 140,000 clones in the sample, about 83% were seen once. Sample: peripheral blood. The receptors derive from a woman in her thirties or forties with acute or convalescent COVID-19.

The V and J genes are TRBV2 and TRBJ1-5; no firm D call. CDR1 is SNHLY, CDR2 FYNNEI, per germline. The CDR3 spans 12 residues. Trimming cost V 11 bases and J 5 bases, with 13 bases left between them. The CDR3 is CALGREDQPQHF. CDR3 nucleotide sequence: TGTGCCCTAGGGAGAGAAGATCAGCCCCAGCATTTT. The entire variable domain, with the rest obtained from reference TRBV2 and TRBJ1-5, is as follows: EPEVTQTPSHQVTQMGQEVILRCVPISNHLYFYWYRQILGQKVEFLVSFYNNEISEKSEIFDDQFSVERPDGSNFTLKIRSTKLEDSAMYFCALGREDQPQHFGDGTRLSIL.

This clone was seen a single time. The chain is built from TRBV6-5 and TRBJ1-1; 9 bases fit TRBD1. There are 13 residues in the CDR3. The germline V gene encodes CDR1 MNHEY and CDR2 SVGAGI. Germline trimming cut 10 bases from V and 6 bases from J; bases unmatched to any gene: 9. CDR3 loop: CATIGTGFPEAFF. The CDR3 region has the DNA TGTGCCACTATCGGGACAGGGTTCCCTGAAGCTTTCTTT.

J is TRBJ2-6 and V is TRBV12-5, with D unclear. V was pared by 3 bases and J by 0 bases, with 15 bases between. CDR3 size: 18 residues. Germline V CDR1 and CDR2: LGHNT, FRNRAP. CDR3 loop: CASGFLQPESSGANVLTF. CDR3 nucleotides: TGTGCTAGTGGTTTTCTACAGCCCGAGAGCTCTGGGGCCAACGTCCTGACTTTC.

This clone was counted a few times. This chain connects TRBV12-5 to TRBJ2-7; possibly TRBD1 for D (5 bases). The CDR3 has 17 amino acids. The germline V gene encodes CDR1 LGHNT and CDR2 FRNRAP. Trimming stripped 2 bases from V and 3 bases from J, with 20 bases between. CDR3 sequence: CASGLSPLGLVFYEQYF. Here the CDR3 DNA reads TGTGCTAGTGGTTTGTCCCCCCTGGGGCTCGTTTTCTACGAGCAGTACTTC.

This clone was seen a single time. The chain recombines TRBV27 with TRBJ1-2; TRBD1 agrees at 7 bases. The CDR3 totals 14 residues. In germline, CDR1 is MNHEY, CDR2 SMNVEV (reference sequence). V lost 5 bases, J lost 5 bases, and 8 bases stayed unmatched. CDR3 residues: CASSVTGEGYGYTF. In nucleotides, the CDR3 is TGTGCCAGCAGTGTTACAGGGGAAGGGTATGGCTACACCTTC.

V gene TRBV9 combines with J gene TRBJ2-5, with D tentatively TRBD1 (5 bases). The CDR3 runs to 14 residues. With 0 bases removed from V and 3 bases from J, the gap between germline ends came to 9 bases. The germline V gene encodes CDR1 SGDLS and CDR2 YYNGEE. DNA of the CDR3: TGTGCCAGCAGCGTAGAACAGGAAGAAGAGACCCAGTACTTC. It translates to CASSVEQEEETQYF.

The V gene is TRBV5-6, the J gene TRBJ2-1; 7 nucleotides match TRBD1. The trim removed 6 bases at V and 1 base at J, leaving 4 bases unmatched. Germline values: CDR1 SGHDT, CDR2 YYEEEE. The CDR3 length is 14 residues. CDR3 sequence: CASTWDRSYNEQFF. As DNA, the CDR3 is TGTGCCAGCACCTGGGACAGATCCTACAATGAGCAGTTCTTC.

The chain employs TRBV2 and TRBJ1-5; a possible D gene is TRBD1 (6 bases). The V gene's germline CDR1 is SNHLY and CDR2 FYNNEI. Trimming cost V 3 bases and J 4 bases, with 10 bases left between them. This CDR3 spans 14 amino acids. The CDR3 here is CASSDLGANQPQHF. DNA for the CDR3: TGTGCCAGCAGTGATCTGGGGGCGAATCAGCCCCAGCATTTT.

This clone was detected once. The chain uses TRBV2 and TRBJ2-5, with a possible D match to TRBD2 (6 bases). Germline lookup yields CDR1 SNHLY and CDR2 FYNNEI. The V end was cut by 2 bases, the J end by 0 bases, with 16 bases between. CDR3 length: 17 residues. The CDR3: CASSESLARPYQETQYF. The CDR3 DNA reads as TGTGCCAGCAGTGAATCTCTAGCGCGGCCCTACCAAGAGACCCAGTACTTC.

The genes are TRBV6-5 and TRBJ2-7; weak D call: TRBD1 (6 bases). Per germline, CDR1 MNHEY and CDR2 SVGAGI. CDR3 length: 14 amino acids. With 7 bases removed from V and 0 bases from J, the gap between germline ends came to 13 bases. CDR3 nucleotides: TGTGCCAGCAAACTACAGGGTTACTCCTACGAGCAGTACTTC. It yields the protein CASKLQGYSYEQYF.

This clone is a singleton in its sample. A read error may produce the germline difference seen at one junction end. V is TRBV9 and J is TRBJ2-7; 16 nucleotides agree with TRBD2. The CDR3 runs 15 residues. The germline gives CDR1 SGDLS, CDR2 YYNGEE. As DNA, the CDR3 is TGTGCCCGCAGCGCGGGGACTAGCGGGGGGGAGGAGCAGTACTTC. Its protein is CARSAGTSGGEEQYF.

The chain carries TRBV19 and TRBJ2-7, with 7 bases matching TRBD1. The CDR3 runs 15 residues. V gave up 5 bases and J gave up 2 bases; unmatched junction bases: 9. Germline CDR1 and CDR2: LNHDA and SQIVND (reference sequence). In nucleotides, the CDR3 is TGTGCCAGTAGTCCCACGGGACAGCCTCCCTACGAGCAGTACTTC. Its translation is CASSPTGQPPYEQYF.

The chain recombines TRBV9 with TRBJ2-5, with a tentative D call TRBD2 (5 bases). CDR1 and CDR2 from the germline V gene are SGDLS and YYNGEE. V gave up 3 bases and J gave up 1 base, with 10 bases separating them. The CDR3 is 14 residues long. The CDR3 spells CASSARDFQETQYF. Written as DNA, the CDR3 is TGTGCCAGCAGCGCCCGGGATTTCCAAGAGACCCAGTACTTC.

This clone was counted a few times. This chain connects TRBV7-8 to TRBJ1-1; the match to TRBD1 covers 7 bases. Germline V gene sequence: CDR1 SGHVS, CDR2 FQNEAQ. This CDR3 spans 14 amino acids. The V gene end was trimmed by 3 bases and the J gene end by 5 bases; junction bases not matched to a gene: 6. CDR3 nucleotide sequence: TGTGCCAGCAGCTTGAGACAGGGAATTACTGAAGCTTTCTTT. It encodes CASSLRQGITEAFF.

V and J are TRBV4-1 and TRBJ2-3, with a weak D call TRBD2 (5 bases). Germline CDR1 is MGHRA and CDR2 is YSYEKL. V lost 0 bases and J lost 3, with 19 bases in between. The CDR3 totals 18 residues. CDR3 amino acids: CASSQDPGVEGETDTQYF. CDR3 in DNA: TGCGCCAGCAGCCAAGATCCCGGAGTTGAGGGTGAGACAGATACGCAGTATTTT.

The gene calls are TRBV7-2 and TRBJ1-2; 7 positions match TRBD1. This CDR3 comprises 16 residues. V trimming: 2 bases; J trimming: 6 bases; junction bases outside the gene matches: 12. Looked up from germline, CDR1 is SGHTA and CDR2 is FQGNSA. CDR3 sequence reads: CASSLNANRGENGYTF. The CDR3 DNA is TGTGCCAGCAGCTTAAACGCCAACAGGGGAGAGAATGGCTACACCTTC.

This chain connects TRBV5-4 to TRBJ2-5; tentatively, D is TRBD1 (6 bases). V lost 0 bases and J 4 bases, leaving 13 bases between the germline ends. The CDR3 extends over 15 amino acids. Per germline, CDR1 SGHNT and CDR2 YYREEE (reference sequence). CDR3 nucleotide sequence: TGTGCCAGCAGCTTGGCCAGGGGAGAAGGAGAGACCCAGTACTTC. As protein: CASSLARGEGETQYF.